A selection of T cell receptor beta chains follows, all from one sample in a study of post-analysis software for immune sequencing data. From the PCR reads, TCRdb called clonotypes with MiXCR, one entry per CDR3 protein. The sample contains roughly 730,000 distinct CDR3 sequences, about 27% of which appear only once. Source material: blood. These receptors originate from a girl aged 5-17 years with multiple sclerosis. Both conserved end residues are part of each CDR3. The D gene is left open where the match is weak. Size is stated for part of the rows, as once, few or many counts, or as a class when the clone is expanded.

abundance | j_gene | v_gene | d_gene | len | CDR3nt | CDR3aa
. | TRBJ1-5 | TRBV27 | TRBD1 | 17 | TGTGCCAGCAGTTTGGGGACAGGGCCTTCTTTCAATCAGCCCCAGCATTTT | CASSLGTGPSFNQPQHF
. | TRBJ1-2 | TRBV4-1 | . | 16 | TGCGCCAGCAGCCGAGAACTTCCGGGACGGTCCTATGGCTACACCTTC | CASSRELPGRSYGYTF
. | TRBJ2-2 | TRBV28 | TRBD2 | 16 | TGTGCCAGCATCCTAACTGGGACTAGAAACACCGGGGAGCTGTTTTTT | CASILTGTRNTGELFF
few | TRBJ1-2 | TRBV10-3 | . | 15 | TGTGCCATCAGTGAGTCTACGGGAAGCGGATATGGCTACACCTTC | CAISESTGSGYGYTF
few | TRBJ2-4 | TRBV20-1 | . | 14 | TGCAGTGCTAGATCTTCCGGGACACCGCTTGTCAAGTACTTC | CSARSSGTPLVKYF
. | TRBJ1-1 | TRBV5-1 | . | 14 | TGCGCCAGCAGCCCGGTGACTGGAGGCCCTGAAGCTTTCTTT | CASSPVTGGPEAFF
many | TRBJ2-3 | TRBV6-5 | . | 14 | TGTGCCAGCAGCCCCCTCCGAAGTACAGATACGCAGTATTTT | CASSPLRSTDTQYF
. | TRBJ2-1 | TRBV7-2 | TRBD1 | 14 | TGTGCCAGCAGCATAAAGACAGGGATCAATGAGCAGTTCTTC | CASSIKTGINEQFF
. | TRBJ2-1 | TRBV24-1 | . | 15 | TGTGCCACCAGTGATATGGACTCCTCCTACAATGAGCAGTTCTTC | CATSDMDSSYNEQFF
. | TRBJ2-3 | TRBV6-6 | . | 16 | TGTGCCAGCAGTCACGGTGCGGCAGGGGGGACAGATACGCAGTATTTT | CASSHGAAGGTDTQYF
. | TRBJ2-7 | TRBV9 | . | 15 | TGTGCCAGCAGCGTCGGTAGCGGAGGAAGCTACGAGCAGTACTTC | CASSVGSGGSYEQYF